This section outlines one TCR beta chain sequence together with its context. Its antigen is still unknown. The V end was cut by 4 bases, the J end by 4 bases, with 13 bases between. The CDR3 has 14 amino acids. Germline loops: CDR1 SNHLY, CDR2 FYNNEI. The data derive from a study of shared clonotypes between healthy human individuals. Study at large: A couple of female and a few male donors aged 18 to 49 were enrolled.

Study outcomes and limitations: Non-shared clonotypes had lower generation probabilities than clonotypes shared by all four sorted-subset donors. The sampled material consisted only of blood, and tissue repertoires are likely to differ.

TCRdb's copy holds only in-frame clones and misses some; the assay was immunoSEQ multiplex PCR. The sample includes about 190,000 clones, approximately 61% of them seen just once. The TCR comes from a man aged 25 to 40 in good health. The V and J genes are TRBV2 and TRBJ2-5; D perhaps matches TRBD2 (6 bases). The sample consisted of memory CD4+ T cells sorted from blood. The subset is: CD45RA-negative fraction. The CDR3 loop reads CASSARTNLETQYF. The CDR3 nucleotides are TGTGCCAGCAGTGCGAGGACTAATTTAGAGACCCAGTACTTC.